A single sample gave rise to the 23 T cell receptor beta chains below, sequenced in a study of T cells in tuberculosis. The table came from immunoSEQ multiplex PCR; TCRdb's copy has only in-frame clones and leaves some out. The sample has under 40,000 clones, over 90% seen once; the top ten hold roughly 7%. Sequencing input: PBMCs. These receptors were obtained from a donor aged 10 to 29 with latent tuberculosis or without tuberculosis infection.

J is TRBJ2-1 and V is TRBV5-6; 12 bases map to TRBD2. Germline V gene sequence: CDR1 SGHDT, CDR2 YYEEEE. The V and J ends lost 4 bases and 1 base, in that order; junction bases with no gene match: 12. The CDR3 is 19 residues long. The CDR3 DNA follows: TGTGCCAGCAGCCCCCCCATGCTAGCGGGGGGGCCATCCTACAATGAGCAGTTCTTC. Translated, it gives CASSPPMLAGGPSYNEQFF.

The chain employs TRBV19 and TRBJ1-2; D possibly corresponds to TRBD1 (5 bases). Per germline, CDR1 LNHDA and CDR2 SQIVND (reference sequence). Trimming took off 3 bases at V and 0 bases at J, with 11 bases between the two ends. CDR3 length: 15 residues. CDR3 protein: CASSIRDSPNYGYTF. The CDR3 bases are TGTGCCAGTAGTATTCGAGACAGTCCTAACTATGGCTACACCTTC.

V and J are TRBV9 and TRBJ1-2; D not resolved. The CDR3 is made up of 11 amino acids. V lost 2 bases and J lost 6, with 5 bases in between. Germline lookup yields CDR1 SGDLS and CDR2 YYNGEE. CDR3 sequence (DNA): TGTGCCAGCAGCGTCCCCGATGGCTACACCTTC. Translating it yields CASSVPDGYTF.

This clone was recorded once. The genes are TRBV2 and TRBJ1-5; D gene uncertain. Germline lookup yields CDR1 SNHLY and CDR2 FYNNEI. The V end lost 2 bases, the J end lost 4 bases, and 12 bases lay between the germline ends. The CDR3 is 15 amino acids. The CDR3 coding sequence is TGTGCCAGCAGTGAACAAAGCGGCTATAATCAGCCCCAGCATTTT. This sequence encodes CASSEQSGYNQPQHF.

This rearrangement joins TRBV25-1 to TRBJ2-2; D not certain. V lost 1 base and J 1 base, leaving 7 bases between the germline ends. Germline V CDR1 and CDR2: MGHDK, SYGVNS. The CDR3 is made up of 15 amino acids. The CDR3 nucleotides are TGTGCCAGCAGTGAATGGGCCAAGAACACCGGGGAGCTGTTTTTT. This sequence encodes CASSEWAKNTGELFF.

The V gene is TRBV5-6, the J gene TRBJ2-5; D may be TRBD2 (6 bases). Trimming took 2 bases from V and 5 from J, leaving 13 bases between them. The CDR3 runs 14 residues. The V gene's germline CDR1 is SGHDT and CDR2 YYEEEE. The CDR3 nucleotides read TGTGCCAGCAGCTTCCGGCCTGGGAGGGAGACCCAGTACTTC. Translation: CASSFRPGRETQYF.

Concerning this clone: Other nucleotide sequences from this sample produce the same CDR3. The CDR3 DNA follows: TGTGCCAGCAGCCGGGGGGGCGGCACAGATACGCAGTATTTT. Translating gives CASSRGGGTDTQYF. The chain carries TRBV7-3 and TRBJ2-3, with 8 bases lining up with TRBD2. Germline V gene lookup returns CDR1 SGHTA and CDR2 FQGTGA. This CDR3 contains 14 residues. J was trimmed by 1 base and V by 5 bases; bases with no gene match: 2.

The chain has TRBV4-2 and TRBJ1-5, with TRBD1 matching over 12 bases. This CDR3 is built from 15 residues. Germline assignment: CDR1 LGHNA and CDR2 YNFKEQ. J lost 5 bases, V lost 4 bases, and 3 bases had no gene match. CDR3 sequence: CASSLGTGGDQPQHF. The CDR3 region has the DNA TGTGCCAGCAGCCTTGGGACAGGGGGCGATCAGCCCCAGCATTTT.

This chain connects TRBV5-1 to TRBJ1-1, with D hard to call. The CDR3 contains 14 residues. V was cut by 0 bases and J by 2 bases, with 8 bases left in between. Germline CDR1 and CDR2: SGHRS and YFSETQ. The CDR3 DNA is TGCGCCAGCAGCTTGGCCTCGGGTAACACTGAAGCTTTCTTT. Translating it yields CASSLASGNTEAFF.

The V and J genes are TRBV2 and TRBJ1-2, with D perhaps TRBD1 (5 bases). Germline V gene sequence: CDR1 SNHLY, CDR2 FYNNEI. The CDR3 sequence is 15 residues long. The V end was cut by 6 bases, the J end by 2 bases, with 16 bases between. CDR3 amino acids: CASSKDPGLNYGYTF. CDR3 nucleotide sequence: TGTGCCAGCAGCAAGGACCCGGGACTCAACTATGGCTACACCTTC.

CDR3 amino acids: CASNPGLEAFF. The DNA for the CDR3 is TGTGCCAGCAACCCAGGTTTAGAAGCTTTCTTT. The chain links TRBV9 to TRBJ1-1; D is unresolved. Germline V lookup: CDR1 SGDLS, CDR2 YYNGEE. Trimming removed 6 bases from V and 8 bases from J, with 11 bases in between. The CDR3 extends over 11 amino acids.

The chain recombines TRBV28 with TRBJ2-7, with TRBD2 as a possible D gene (5 bases). Per germline, CDR1 MDHEN and CDR2 SYDVKM. This CDR3 has 12 residues. The germline V and J ends were trimmed by 6 bases and 7 bases, with 13 bases remaining between them. CDR3 sequence: CASSENWREQYF. The DNA of the CDR3 is TGTGCCAGCAGCGAAAACTGGAGGGAGCAGTACTTC.

The J gene is TRBJ2-3, the V gene TRBV25-1; TRBD2 matches at 10 bases. Germline lookup yields CDR1 MGHDK and CDR2 SYGVNS. J lost 4 bases, V lost 5 bases, and 6 bases had no gene match. The CDR3 extends over 15 amino acids. CDR3 loop: CASSRAGGPSDTQYF. The CDR3 DNA follows: TGTGCCAGCAGTAGAGCGGGGGGGCCATCAGATACGCAGTATTTT.

This chain connects TRBV15 to TRBJ2-7, with 7 nucleotides matching TRBD1. Trimming removed 5 bases from V and 2 bases from J; junction bases left unmatched: 6. This CDR3 spans 14 amino acids. Germline V gene lookup returns CDR1 LNHNV and CDR2 YYDKDF (reference sequence). Here the CDR3 reads CATSGRTGPYEQYF. Written as DNA, the CDR3 is TGTGCCACCAGCGGACGGACAGGCCCCTACGAGCAGTACTTC.

This chain joins TRBV4-1 and TRBJ2-7, with 7 bases matching TRBD1. The germline V gene has CDR1 MGHRA and CDR2 YSYEKL. This CDR3 contains 16 residues. With 4 bases clipped from V and 1 base from J, the junction kept 10 bases outside the gene matches. The CDR3 sequence: CASSPPSTGLSYEQYF. CDR3 in DNA: TGCGCCAGCAGCCCACCGTCGACAGGGCTTTCCTACGAGCAGTACTTC.

This clone was recorded once. The gene calls are TRBV9 and TRBJ1-4; no definite D call. The CDR3 is 17 amino acids. V was trimmed by 0 bases and J by 0 bases, leaving 12 bases between them. Germline CDR1 SGDLS, CDR2 YYNGEE. This CDR3 reads CASSVEPVPATNEKLFF. CDR3 bases: TGTGCCAGCAGCGTAGAGCCCGTTCCCGCAACTAATGAAAAACTGTTTTTT.

J is TRBJ2-7 and V is TRBV6-6; 10 bases agree with TRBD2. J gave up 2 bases and V 6 bases, and 7 bases lay outside the gene matches. Germline V CDR1 and CDR2: MNHNY, SVGAGI (reference sequence). This CDR3 comprises 15 residues. As DNA, the CDR3 is TGTGCCAGCAGGACGAGCGGGGGGGAGACCTACGAGCAGTACTTC. This sequence encodes CASRTSGGETYEQYF.

The chain uses TRBV9 and TRBJ1-6; D might be TRBD1 (5 bases). The CDR3 sequence is 14 residues long. Germline assignment: CDR1 SGDLS and CDR2 YYNGEE. The V end was cut by 0 bases, the J end by 9 bases, with 10 bases between. As DNA, the CDR3 is TGTGCCAGCAGCGTAGAGGGGCGGGGTTCACCCCTCCACTTT. Translating it yields CASSVEGRGSPLHF.

This clone was seen just once. The CDR3 sequence is CASSRGQGTLDYGYTF. DNA for the CDR3: TGTGCCAGCAGCCGGGGACAGGGGACCCTTGACTATGGCTACACCTTC. The chain carries TRBV2 and TRBJ1-2; 10 positions agree with TRBD1. After removal of 6 bases from V and 3 bases from J, the junction contained 10 bases not matched to a gene. Germline assignment: CDR1 SNHLY and CDR2 FYNNEI. The length of the CDR3 is 16 residues.

The chain joins TRBV7-9 to TRBJ1-5; 8 bases line up with TRBD1. The V and J ends lost 0 bases and 5 bases, in that order; junction bases with no gene match: 6. Germline V gene lookup returns CDR1 SEHNR and CDR2 FQNEAQ (reference sequence). This CDR3 has 16 residues. CDR3 loop: CASSLARQGADQPQHF. The CDR3 DNA is TGTGCCAGCAGCTTAGCGCGCCAGGGGGCAGATCAGCCCCAGCATTTT.

The V and J genes are TRBV30 and TRBJ2-2; D gene ambiguous. The CDR3 is made up of 12 amino acids. V lost 2 bases and J 6 bases, leaving 7 bases between the germline ends. Germline CDR1 GTSNPN, CDR2 SVGIG (reference sequence). CDR3 protein: CAWSLRSGELFF. The CDR3 bases are TGTGCCTGGAGTCTCAGGTCCGGGGAGCTGTTTTTT.

This chain connects TRBV7-3 to TRBJ2-3; 7 bases are shared with TRBD1. The V gene's germline CDR1 is SGHTA and CDR2 FQGTGA. CDR3 length equals 16 residues. Germline trimming cut 5 bases from V and 4 bases from J; bases unmatched to any gene: 12. CDR3 residues: CASSPWDSSTPDTQYF. The CDR3 DNA reads as TGTGCCAGCAGCCCTTGGGACAGCTCTACGCCAGATACGCAGTATTTT.

In its sample, this clone ranks as medium-sized. V is TRBV27 and J is TRBJ1-1; 7 positions agree with TRBD1. Germline CDR1 and CDR2: MNHEY and SMNVEV (reference sequence). Losses at the gene ends were 6 bases for V and 0 bases for J; bases not matched to a gene: 16. The CDR3 extends over 18 amino acids. CDR3 DNA sequence: TGTGCCAGCAGCCGGAGGGGGACAGACTTTTCTATGAACACTGAAGCTTTCTTT. Amino acid sequence: CASSRRGTDFSMNTEAFF.